This T cell receptor (beta chain) was captured in a study of T cell changes during pregnancy in multiple sclerosis. Germline CDR1 and CDR2: MNHNS and SASEGT. CDR3 length: 15 residues. V dropped 0 bases and J dropped 0 bases, with 8 bases sitting between them. Only in-frame clones appear in the TCRdb table, and some are missing; sequencing was by immunoSEQ multiplex PCR. There are tens of thousands of clones in the sample; roughly 91% occur only once, and 0.7% lies in the top ten. The TCR was taken from a female donor in good health, enrolled as a control in a pregnancy study. The V call is TRBV6-1, the J call TRBJ1-2; no reliable D call. The sequencing here drew on peripheral blood, taken in the third trimester of pregnancy. The CDR3 nucleotides are TGTGCCAGCAGTGAAGCCCCCGGGGCTAACTATGGCTACACCTTC. This sequence encodes CASSEAPGANYGYTF.